The 17 T cell receptor beta chains in this list originate from one sample, sequenced in a study of spatial heterogeneity in lung cancer. This sample's time point: blood at routine non-recurrence follow-up after resection. Tumor, nontumor lung or frozen PBMC supplied whole RNA, sequenced without sorting. Each CDR3 protein is one row after TCRdb ran MiXCR on the 5' RACE reads. The sample consists of some 110,000 distinct CDR3 sequences, 9.5% to 15% of them appearing once. The material sequenced was PBMCs, taken at follow-up. These receptors were taken from a male donor with early-stage non-small cell lung cancer.

The chain combines TRBV12-5 with TRBJ2-5; unclear D gene. Trimming removed 4 bases at V and 4 bases at J, with 4 bases between. CDR1 is LGHNT and CDR2 is FRNRAP in the germline V gene. This CDR3 is built from 11 residues. Written as DNA, the CDR3 is TGTGCTAGTGGTTGGGGAGAGACCCAGTACTTC. It translates to CASGWGETQYF.

The chain is built from TRBV5-1 and TRBJ2-5; D possibly corresponds to TRBD1 (6 bases). Trimming stripped 1 base from V and 4 bases from J, with 8 bases between. This CDR3 contains 13 residues. Germline CDR1 is SGHRS and CDR2 is YFSETQ. CDR3 region: CASSLSGAETQYF. The CDR3 region has the DNA TGCGCCAGCAGCTTGTCAGGGGCAGAGACCCAGTACTTC.

The chain employs TRBV6-6 and TRBJ2-7, with TRBD2 as a possible D gene (5 bases). CDR3 size: 13 residues. Trimming stripped 6 bases from V and 3 bases from J, with 12 bases between. Looked up from germline, CDR1 is MNHNY and CDR2 is SVGAGI (reference sequence). CDR3 coding DNA: TGTGCCAGCAGCACGAGGGAGATCTACGAGCAGTACTTC. This codes for CASSTREIYEQYF.

The CDR3 nucleotides are TGTGCCACCAGCAGAGCCCTACTCGACTATTATGGCTACACCTTC. Encoded protein: CATSRALLDYYGYTF. The genes are TRBV15 and TRBJ1-2; D gene uncertain. The CDR3 contains 15 residues. V lost 1 base to trimming and J lost 5 bases, with 14 bases between them. Germline CDR1 reads LNHNV; CDR2 reads YYDKDF (reference sequence).

This clonotype was seen a handful of times. The rearrangement joins TRBV7-2 to TRBJ1-2, with a weak D call TRBD1 (5 bases). Germline lookup yields CDR1 SGHTA and CDR2 FQGNSA. This CDR3 comprises 12 residues. V was clipped by 5 bases and J by 5 bases, with 9 bases between them. CDR3 DNA sequence: TGTGCCAGCAGCGTAGACAGTTATGGCTACACCTTC. Translation: CASSVDSYGYTF.

This chain uses TRBV2 with TRBJ1-5, with D unresolved. Between the trimmed V and J ends, which lost 8 bases and 1 base, there was a span of 3 bases. The CDR3 has 11 residues. The germline V gene encodes CDR1 SNHLY and CDR2 FYNNEI. The CDR3 loop is CASASNQPQHF. DNA of the CDR3: TGTGCCAGCGCGAGCAATCAGCCCCAGCATTTT.

The V call is TRBV12-3 or TRBV12-4, the J call TRBJ1-2; 7 bases agree with TRBD1. J lost 4 bases, V lost 7 bases, and 6 bases had no gene match. This CDR3 is 13 amino acids long. CDR3 DNA sequence: TGTGCCAGCATCCGGACAGGAGCCTATGGCTACACCTTC. Translated: CASIRTGAYGYTF.

This clonotype was counted many times. CDR3 sequence reads: CASSLALGVDEQYF. The CDR3 DNA is TGTGCCAGCAGCTTAGCGCTGGGAGTGGACGAGCAGTACTTC. V and J are TRBV7-9 and TRBJ2-7, with a possible D match to TRBD2 (5 bases). Trimming stripped 0 bases from V and 5 bases from J, with 11 bases between. The CDR3 sequence is 14 residues long. CDR1 is SEHNR and CDR2 is FQNEAQ in the germline V gene (reference sequence).

This clonotype was found a few times. The J gene is TRBJ2-7, the V gene TRBV11-1; maybe TRBD1 (6 bases). The CDR3 contains 14 residues. Germline V lookup: CDR1 SGHAT, CDR2 FQDESV (reference sequence). Trimming stripped 0 bases from V and 5 bases from J, with 11 bases between. The CDR3 sequence: CASSLAFQGHEQYF. As DNA, the CDR3 is TGTGCCAGCAGCTTAGCCTTTCAGGGGCACGAGCAGTACTTC.

J is TRBJ2-5 and V is TRBV7-9; the D is unclear. V was clipped by 2 bases and J by 3 bases, with 7 bases between them. CDR3 length equals 13 residues. Per the germline V gene, CDR1 is SEHNR and CDR2 is FQNEAQ (reference sequence). The CDR3 is CASSLWAEETQYF. The CDR3 DNA reads as TGTGCCAGCAGCTTATGGGCGGAAGAGACCCAGTACTTC.

This clonotype was seen more than once but under ten times. The chain couples TRBV5-1 to TRBJ1-5; no firm D call. The V and J ends lost 2 bases and 6 bases respectively, with 12 bases between them. Germline V lookup: CDR1 SGHRS, CDR2 YFSETQ. This CDR3 has 14 amino acids. The CDR3 loop is CASSLGDPSQPQHF. The CDR3 nucleotides are TGCGCCAGCAGCTTAGGTGACCCATCTCAGCCCCAGCATTTT.

The genes are TRBV28 and TRBJ1-1; 9 bases agree with TRBD1. The CDR3 spans 14 residues. Germline CDR1 and CDR2: MDHEN and SYDVKM. V was pared by 2 bases and J by 10 bases, with 8 bases of the junction left unmatched. The CDR3 DNA follows: TGTGCCAGCAGTTTACCCGGGACAGGGACCGTAGCTTTCTTT. Translation gives CASSLPGTGTVAFF.

This clonotype occurred a few times. This sequence joins TRBV7-8 and TRBJ2-4, with no clear D. The germline gives CDR1 SGHVS, CDR2 FQNEAQ. V gave up 5 bases and J gave up 7 bases, with 15 bases separating them. The CDR3 spans 14 residues. CDR3 region: CASSRRFSENIQYF. CDR3 DNA: TGTGCCAGCAGCCGCCGATTCTCGGAGAACATTCAGTACTTC.

This clonotype was seen only a few times. The chain is built from TRBV9 and TRBJ2-3; 15 bases line up with TRBD2. From germline, CDR1 is SGDLS and CDR2 YYNGEE. Trimming cost V 4 bases and J 0 bases; bases outside gene matches: 6. The CDR3 loop spans 18 amino acids. CDR3 DNA: TGTGCCAGCAGCCTCGGGACTAGCGGGGGGACTAGCACAGATACGCAGTATTTT. Translation: CASSLGTSGGTSTDTQYF.

The chain uses TRBV9 and TRBJ1-6, with D unresolved. V lost 0 bases to trimming and J lost 8 bases, with 6 bases between them. This CDR3 contains 13 residues. Germline loops: CDR1 SGDLS, CDR2 YYNGEE. CDR3 coding DNA: TGTGCCAGCAGCGTAGCCCCTGATTCACCCCTCCACTTT. Its protein product is CASSVAPDSPLHF.

This clonotype was counted a few times. CDR3 in amino acids: CASRDQEAFF. CDR3 DNA sequence: TGTGCCAGCAGAGACCAGGAAGCTTTCTTT. The chain has TRBV6-1 and TRBJ1-1; D gene unclear. This CDR3 has 10 residues. Germline CDR1 MNHNS, CDR2 SASEGT. Trimming took 6 bases from V and 8 from J, leaving 7 bases between them.

The chain has TRBV12-3 or TRBV12-4 and TRBJ1-3; perhaps TRBD1 as D (6 bases). V lost 8 bases and J lost 5, with 16 bases in between. The CDR3 consists of 14 residues. In DNA, the CDR3 is TGTGCCAGCGAAGAACGGGACACAAGAAACACCATATATTTT. Translating gives CASEERDTRNTIYF.